This is a list of T cell receptor beta chains from one sample in a study of blood T cell repertoires in COVID-19. Assay: immunoSEQ multiplex PCR; the TCRdb copy retains only in-frame clones and omits some. This table holds around 46,000 clones, approximately 83% found once. Input material: peripheral blood. The origin of the receptors is an older man with acute or convalescent COVID-19. Both conserved end residues are part of each CDR3. A D gene is named only where the DNA matches it firmly. Not every row has a clone size; where given, it reads once, few, many or a size class.

CASHPGQTYEQYF	TGTGCCAGCCATCCGGGACAGACCTACGAGCAGTACTTC	TRBJ2-7	-	TRBV28	TRBD1
CAWAEGVAFF	TGTGCCTGGGCAGAAGGGGTTGCTTTCTTT	TRBJ1-1	-	TRBV30	-
CASSQGFPDFYEQYF	TGTGCCAGCAGCCAAGGGTTCCCGGACTTCTACGAGCAGTACTTC	TRBJ2-7	-	TRBV3-1/TRBV3-2	-
CASSLRTGRNTGELFF	TGCGCCAGCAGCTTGCGCACAGGGCGGAACACCGGGGAGCTGTTTTTT	TRBJ2-2	-	TRBV5-1	-
CASSFNTGQEAFF	TGTGCCAGCAGCTTCAATACAGGACAGGAAGCTTTCTTT	TRBJ1-1	few	TRBV7-2	-
CASSPLPASGDSYTGELFF	TGTGCCAGCTCACCACTGCCGGCTAGCGGGGATTCTTACACCGGGGAGCTGTTTTTT	TRBJ2-2	-	TRBV18	TRBD2
CSASEGLAEIYEQYF	TGCAGTGCTAGTGAAGGACTAGCGGAGATCTACGAGCAGTACTTC	TRBJ2-7	-	TRBV20-1	TRBD2
CASSIGQDNSPLHF	TGTGCCAGTAGTATCGGACAGGATAATTCACCCCTCCACTTT	TRBJ1-6	-	TRBV19	TRBD1
CASSSTGLIVGYTF	TGTGCCAGCAGTTCCACAGGACTAATAGTTGGCTACACCTTC	TRBJ1-2	-	TRBV6-2/TRBV6-3	-
CASSEGGMAETQYF	TGTGCCAGCAGTGAAGGGGGCATGGCAGAGACCCAGTACTTC	TRBJ2-5	-	TRBV6-1	-
CASSLQTAGSSYNEQFF	TGTGCCAGCAGCCTCCAGACAGCGGGGAGCTCCTACAATGAGCAGTTCTTC	TRBJ2-1	-	TRBV11-3	TRBD2
CASSIRGGNTNTEAFF	TGTGCCAGTAGTATCCGGGGGGGCAACACGAACACTGAAGCTTTCTTT	TRBJ1-1	once	TRBV19	-
CASSILAGQGGVGELFF	TGTGCCAGTAGTATTCTCGCGGGACAGGGTGGGGTCGGGGAGCTGTTTTTT	TRBJ2-2	once	TRBV19	TRBD1
CASSSTRVAGGNEQFF	TGTGCCAGCAGTTCAACCCGGGTAGCGGGGGGTAATGAGCAGTTCTTC	TRBJ2-1	once	TRBV28	TRBD2
CASGLGQEGETQYF	TGTGCTAGTGGTTTAGGACAGGAGGGGGAGACCCAGTACTTC	TRBJ2-5	few	TRBV12-5	-
CASSQEFTGNTEAFF	TGTGCCAGCAGCCAAGAATTTACCGGGAACACTGAAGCTTTCTTT	TRBJ1-1	-	TRBV3-1/TRBV3-2	-
CASSAQASTDTQYF	TGTGCCAGCAGCGCCCAAGCTAGCACAGATACGCAGTATTTT	TRBJ2-3	-	TRBV9	-
CASGLSTYEQYF	TGTGCCAGTGGACTCTCCACCTACGAGCAGTACTTC	TRBJ2-7	-	TRBV9	-
CAWTPGVFSEAFF	TGTGCCTGGACCCCAGGGGTCTTTTCTGAAGCTTTCTTT	TRBJ1-1	-	TRBV30	-
CASRVAGALYTEAFF	TGTGCCAGCAGAGTAGCAGGGGCCCTATACACTGAAGCTTTCTTT	TRBJ1-1	-	TRBV7-8	-
CASGQGSDTDTQYF	TGCGCCAGTGGACAGGGGTCCGACACAGATACGCAGTATTTT	TRBJ2-3	once	TRBV5-1	TRBD1
CASFTPTSGASYEQYF	TGCGCCAGCTTTACCCCGACTAGCGGGGCTTCCTACGAGCAGTACTTC	TRBJ2-7	-	TRBV4-3	TRBD2
CASSLESREGYTF	TGCGCCAGCAGCTTGGAATCGCGCGAAGGCTACACCTTC	TRBJ1-2	-	TRBV5-1	-
CASSFYQGTYEQYF	TGTGCCAGCAGCTTCTACCAGGGCACCTACGAGCAGTACTTC	TRBJ2-7	-	TRBV7-9	-
CAWGSGVATGELFF	TGTGCCTGGGGCTCGGGAGTGGCCACCGGGGAGCTGTTTTTT	TRBJ2-2	-	TRBV30	-
CASSPGQGINQPQHF	TGTGCCAGCAGCCCAGGACAGGGGATCAATCAGCCCCAGCATTTT	TRBJ1-5	-	TRBV6-5	TRBD1
CASSFGLARYSYNEQFF	TGTGCCAGCAGCTTCGGACTAGCTCGGTATTCCTACAATGAGCAGTTCTTC	TRBJ2-1	-	TRBV11-2	TRBD2
CASSRVLGGSPEAFF	TGTGCCAGCAGTCGGGTGCTGGGGGGGTCGCCTGAAGCTTTCTTT	TRBJ1-1	few	TRBV7-9	-
CASSYGQGSYNEQFF	TGTGCCAGCAGTTATGGGCAGGGCTCCTACAATGAGCAGTTCTTC	TRBJ2-1	-	TRBV6-2/TRBV6-3	-
CASSSRAGGYNEQFF	TGCGCCAGCAGCTCACGAGCGGGGGGGTACAATGAGCAGTTCTTC	TRBJ2-1	-	TRBV5-1	TRBD2
CASSPGPRTDTQYF	TGTGCCAGCTCACCGGGGCCAAGAACGGATACGCAGTATTTT	TRBJ2-3	few	TRBV18	-
CASSIGRGTTEAFF	TGTGCCAGTAGTATCGGCAGGGGTACCACTGAAGCTTTCTTT	TRBJ1-1	-	TRBV19	-
CASRDHRSGGYTF	TGTGCCAGCAGAGACCACAGATCCGGTGGCTACACCTTC	TRBJ1-2	-	TRBV6-5	-
CASSQAGHTEAFF	TGCGCCAGCAGCCAAGCAGGGCACACTGAAGCTTTCTTT	TRBJ1-1	-	TRBV4-1	-
CASKDWDSTDTQYF	TGTGCCAGCAAGGACTGGGATAGCACAGATACGCAGTATTTT	TRBJ2-3	-	TRBV13	-
CAWSGTGGGWAFF	TGTGCCTGGAGTGGGACAGGGGGCGGTTGGGCTTTCTTT	TRBJ1-1	-	TRBV30	TRBD1
CASSGQGGAGELFF	TGTGCCAGCAGCGGACAGGGAGGAGCCGGGGAGCTGTTTTTT	TRBJ2-2	once	TRBV6-2/TRBV6-3	TRBD1
CASSSGGVSNGYTF	TGTGCCAGCAGTTCGGGGGGGGTATCAAACGGCTACACCTTC	TRBJ1-2	-	TRBV28	-
CASSLGQGEKLFF	TGTGCCAGCAGCTTAGGACAGGGCGAAAAACTGTTTTTT	TRBJ1-4	-	TRBV13	-